Detailed here is one T cell receptor beta chain. This sample was taken from a study of control samples from healthy donors and cancer patients. The table came from immunoSEQ multiplex PCR; TCRdb's copy has only in-frame clones and leaves some out. The sample records more than 95,000 clones, roughly 93% being singletons. Germline values: CDR1 SGHNT, CDR2 YENEEA. Between the trimmed V and J ends, which lost 1 base and 5 bases, there was a span of 14 bases. The CDR3 has 15 residues. The chain recombines TRBV11-3 with TRBJ2-5, with D perhaps assigned TRBD1 or TRBD2 (5 bases each). The source is a man aged 25-45 years in good health. The sequencing input was blood. The CDR3 DNA reads as TGTGCCAGCAGCTTAGGGTATGGGACCCAGGAGACCCAGTACTTC. This encodes CASSLGYGTQETQYF.